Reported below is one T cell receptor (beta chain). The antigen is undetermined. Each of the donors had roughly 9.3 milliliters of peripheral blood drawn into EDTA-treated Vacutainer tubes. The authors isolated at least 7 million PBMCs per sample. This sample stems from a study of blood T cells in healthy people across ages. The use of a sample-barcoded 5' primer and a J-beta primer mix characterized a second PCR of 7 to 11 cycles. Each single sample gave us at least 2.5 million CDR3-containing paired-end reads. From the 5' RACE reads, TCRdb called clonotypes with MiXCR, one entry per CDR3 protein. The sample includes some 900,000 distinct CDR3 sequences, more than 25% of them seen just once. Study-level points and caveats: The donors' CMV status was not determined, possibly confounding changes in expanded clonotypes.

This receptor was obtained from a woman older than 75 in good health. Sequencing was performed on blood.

CDR3 coding DNA: TGTGCCATCATGCGTGAACAGGGGTATGGCTACACCTTC. Its protein is CAIMREQGYGYTF. The chain joins TRBV10-3 to TRBJ1-2, with 7 nucleotides matching TRBD1. The V and J ends lost 7 bases and 5 bases, in that order; junction bases with no gene match: 7. CDR3 length: 13 amino acids. CDR1 and CDR2 from the germline V gene are ENHRY and SYGVKD.